The sequence of this T cell receptor beta chain was determined in a study of blood T cell repertoires in COVID-19. As for the study in general: Acute and convalescent COVID-19 specimens originated in the United States, Italy and Spain. The analysed material was cDNA or gDNA that came from T cells, B-cell-depleted T cells, or PBMCs.

As processed by the authors: Nucleated cell number was recorded as an estimate derived from reference gene primer amplification. TCRdb's table, derived via immunoSEQ multiplex PCR, lists solely in-frame clones and lacks some. V and J calls and clone size are as listed in that table; D and trimming were resolved from the DNA. The repertoire holds fewer than 500,000 clones, with roughly 90% as singletons. Trimming stripped 0 bases from V and 10 bases from J, with 18 bases between. The CDR3 loop spans 16 amino acids. Germline CDR1 KGHSH, CDR2 LQKENI. The sample was peripheral blood. The chain employs TRBV18 and TRBJ1-4, with a tentative D call TRBD1 (6 bases). The receptor comes from a woman in her thirties with active or convalescent COVID-19. CDR3 coding DNA: TGTGCCAGCTCACCACCGGTGAGTCAGGGGTTCGGAAAACTGTTTTTT. The encoded protein is CASSPPVSQGFGKLFF.